The rows below give T cell receptor beta chains drawn from one sample of a study of CD8+ T cells in alopecia areata. Assay: immunoSEQ multiplex PCR; the TCRdb copy retains only in-frame clones and omits some. In the table there are approximately 150,000 clones, 55% to 65% of which are singletons. The sequenced sample was CD4+ T cells sorted from blood. The receptor set was obtained from a human donor in good health. CDR3s include the opening cysteine and the closing phenylalanine or tryptophan. Fields, in order: V gene, J gene, clone size, D gene, CDR3 DNA, CDR3 protein. The D gene is left open where the match is weak. Clone sizes are given selectively: once, few, many, or a class where the clone is expanded.

TRBV29-1	TRBJ2-3	.	.	TGCAGCGTTGATAAGGCCAAAGGGACGCAGTATTTT	CSVDKAKGTQYF
TRBV18	TRBJ2-7	.	.	TGTGCCAGCTCACCAAGGCAGGGGATTGGCTACGAGCAGTACTTC	CASSPRQGIGYEQYF
TRBV30	TRBJ2-7	.	TRBD1	TGTGCGTTTTCAAGGGGACAGGGCTACGAGCAGTACTTC	CAFSRGQGYEQYF
TRBV11-2	TRBJ1-2	.	.	TGTGCCAGCAGCTTAGTGGAATTGGTCACAGGCGGCGGCTACACCTTC	CASSLVELVTGGGYTF
TRBV5-6	TRBJ2-1	few	.	TGTGCCAGCAGCGGCCGCGGACGGGATAATGAGCAGTTCTTC	CASSGRGRDNEQFF
TRBV29-1	TRBJ1-4	few	.	TGCAGCGTTGTGATAAATGAAAAACTGTTTTTT	CSVVINEKLFF
TRBV28	TRBJ2-1	few	.	TGTGCCAGCAGTCAACTCATGAACGCCGTGCAGTTCTTC	CASSQLMNAVQFF
TRBV29-1	TRBJ1-1	few	.	TGCAGCGTGCGATCAGGGAGCGGGACTGAAGCTTTCTTT	CSVRSGSGTEAFF
TRBV5-1	TRBJ2-5	.	TRBD1	TGCGCCAGCAGCTTGTTGACCCCTTCGGGACAGGGGGGCCATCAAGAGACCCAGTACTTC	CASSLLTPSGQGGHQETQYF
TRBV29-1	TRBJ2-3	.	.	TGCAGCGTTCCCAGGGCAGGTGTCACAGATACGCAGTATTTT	CSVPRAGVTDTQYF
TRBV7-9	TRBJ1-4	few	.	TGTGCCGCGGCCGCCTTAAATGAAAAACTGTTTTTT	CAAAALNEKLFF
TRBV7-9	TRBJ2-5	once	.	TGTGCCAGCACCACCATGGCAGGGACCCAAGAGACCCAGTACTTC	CASTTMAGTQETQYF
TRBV29-1	TRBJ2-1	.	.	TGCAGCTCGTTAAGGGGCTACAATGAGCAGTTCTTC	CSSLRGYNEQFF
TRBV2	TRBJ1-4	.	.	TGTGCCAGCAAGGCCGGGGTGACTAGGGATAATGAAAAACTGTTTTTT	CASKAGVTRDNEKLFF
TRBV7-9	TRBJ2-7	few	.	TGTGCCAGCAGCTTAGCGGTCGGGAGAGCCGCCTACGAGCAGTACTTC	CASSLAVGRAAYEQYF
TRBV6-5	TRBJ2-1	.	.	TGTGCCAGCAGTTACTCTAAAGGAAGCGTGCGAGAGTTCTTC	CASSYSKGSVREFF
TRBV29-1	TRBJ2-5	few	.	TGCAGCGTCGATATGGAGACCCAGTACTTC	CSVDMETQYF